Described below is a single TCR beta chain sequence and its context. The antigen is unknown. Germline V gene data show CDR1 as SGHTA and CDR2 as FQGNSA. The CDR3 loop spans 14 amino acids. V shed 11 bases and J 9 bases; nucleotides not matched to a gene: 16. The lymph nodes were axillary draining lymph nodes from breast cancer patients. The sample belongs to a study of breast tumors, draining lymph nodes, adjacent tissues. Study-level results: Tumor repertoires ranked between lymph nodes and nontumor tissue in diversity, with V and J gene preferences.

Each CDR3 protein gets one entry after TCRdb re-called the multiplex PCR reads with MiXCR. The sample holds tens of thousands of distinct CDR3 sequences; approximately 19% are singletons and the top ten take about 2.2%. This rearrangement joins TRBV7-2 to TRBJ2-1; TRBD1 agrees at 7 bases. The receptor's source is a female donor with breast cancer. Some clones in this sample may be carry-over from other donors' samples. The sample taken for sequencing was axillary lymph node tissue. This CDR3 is CASSGISRTGEQFF. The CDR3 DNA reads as TGTGCCTCCTCCGGGATTAGCAGGACAGGTGAGCAGTTCTTC.